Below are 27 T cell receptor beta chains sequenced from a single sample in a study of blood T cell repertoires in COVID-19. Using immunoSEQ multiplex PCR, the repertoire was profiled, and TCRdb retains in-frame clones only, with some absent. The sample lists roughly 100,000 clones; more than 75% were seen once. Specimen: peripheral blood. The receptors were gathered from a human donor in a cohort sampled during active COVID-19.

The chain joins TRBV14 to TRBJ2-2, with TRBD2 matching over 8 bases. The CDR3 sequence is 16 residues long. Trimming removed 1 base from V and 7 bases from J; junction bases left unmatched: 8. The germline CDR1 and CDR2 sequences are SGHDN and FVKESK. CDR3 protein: CASSQGPGGPYGELFF. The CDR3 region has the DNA TGTGCCAGCAGCCAAGGGCCGGGAGGGCCTTACGGGGAGCTGTTTTTT.

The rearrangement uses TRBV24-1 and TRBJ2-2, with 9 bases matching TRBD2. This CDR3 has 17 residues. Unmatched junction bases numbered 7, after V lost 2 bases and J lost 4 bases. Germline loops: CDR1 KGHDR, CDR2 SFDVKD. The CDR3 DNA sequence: TGTGCCACCAGTGATTGGGGTAGCGGGGGTTCCACCGGGGAGCTGTTTTTT. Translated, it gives CATSDWGSGGSTGELFF.

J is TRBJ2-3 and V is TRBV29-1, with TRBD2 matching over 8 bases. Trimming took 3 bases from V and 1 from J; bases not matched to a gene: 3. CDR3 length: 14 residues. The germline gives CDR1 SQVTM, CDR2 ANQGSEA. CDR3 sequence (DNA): TGCAGCGTTGATGTTAGCGGGGGCACAGATACGCAGTATTTT. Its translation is CSVDVSGGTDTQYF.

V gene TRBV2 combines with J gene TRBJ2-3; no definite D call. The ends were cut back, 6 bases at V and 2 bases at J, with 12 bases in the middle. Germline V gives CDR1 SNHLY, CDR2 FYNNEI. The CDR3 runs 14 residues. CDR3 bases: TGTGCCAGCAGCTTTTCACGGTCCACAGATACGCAGTATTTT. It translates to CASSFSRSTDTQYF.

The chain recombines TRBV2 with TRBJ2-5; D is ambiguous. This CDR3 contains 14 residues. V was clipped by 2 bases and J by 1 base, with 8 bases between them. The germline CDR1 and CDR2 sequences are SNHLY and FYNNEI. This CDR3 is CASSELLGQETQYF. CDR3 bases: TGTGCCAGCAGTGAACTTCTAGGCCAAGAGACCCAGTACTTC.

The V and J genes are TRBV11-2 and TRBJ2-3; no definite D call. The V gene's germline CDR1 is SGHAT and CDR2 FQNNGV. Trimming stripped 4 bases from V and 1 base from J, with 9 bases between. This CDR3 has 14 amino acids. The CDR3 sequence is CASSSFSGTDTQYF. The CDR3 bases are TGTGCCAGCAGCTCGTTTTCGGGCACAGATACGCAGTATTTT.

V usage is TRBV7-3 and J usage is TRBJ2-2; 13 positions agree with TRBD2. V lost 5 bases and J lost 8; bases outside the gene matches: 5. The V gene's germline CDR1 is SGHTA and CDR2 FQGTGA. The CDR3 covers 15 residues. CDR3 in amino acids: CASSPTSGGQGELFF. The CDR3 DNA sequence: TGTGCCAGCAGCCCGACTAGCGGGGGGCAGGGGGAGCTGTTTTTT.

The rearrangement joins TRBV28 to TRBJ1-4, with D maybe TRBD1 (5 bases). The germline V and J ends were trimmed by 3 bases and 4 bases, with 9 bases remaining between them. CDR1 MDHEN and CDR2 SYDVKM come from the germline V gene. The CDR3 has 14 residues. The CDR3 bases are TGTGCCAGCAGTTTGGGGGGAGTTAATGAAAAACTGTTTTTT. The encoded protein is CASSLGGVNEKLFF.

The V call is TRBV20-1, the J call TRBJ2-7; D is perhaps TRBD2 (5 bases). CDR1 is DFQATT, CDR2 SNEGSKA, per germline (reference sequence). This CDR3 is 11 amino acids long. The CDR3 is CSAGFTYEQYF. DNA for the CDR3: TGCAGCGCGGGCTTCACCTACGAGCAGTACTTC.

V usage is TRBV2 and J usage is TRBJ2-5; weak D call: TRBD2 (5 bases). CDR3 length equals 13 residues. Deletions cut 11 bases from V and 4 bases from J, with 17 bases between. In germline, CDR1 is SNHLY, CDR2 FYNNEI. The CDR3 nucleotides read TGTGCCCGCCGGGGTGAGGGTGGAGAGACCCAGTACTTC. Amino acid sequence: CARRGEGGETQYF.

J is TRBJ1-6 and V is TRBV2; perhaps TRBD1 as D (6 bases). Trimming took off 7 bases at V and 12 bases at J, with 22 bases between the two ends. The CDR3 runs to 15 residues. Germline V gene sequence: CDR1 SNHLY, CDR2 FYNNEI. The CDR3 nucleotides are TGTGCCAGCATTCCGGGGGGCCTCCCCACCAAACCCCTCCACTTT. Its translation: CASIPGGLPTKPLHF.

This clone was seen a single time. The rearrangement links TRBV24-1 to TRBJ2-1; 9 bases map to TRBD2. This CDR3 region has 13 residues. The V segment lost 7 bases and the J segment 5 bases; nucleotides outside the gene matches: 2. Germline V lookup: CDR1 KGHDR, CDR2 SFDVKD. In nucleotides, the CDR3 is TGTGCCACCAGAGCGGGGGGAGACAATGAGCAGTTCTTC. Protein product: CATRAGGDNEQFF.

CDR3 bases: TGTGCCATCAGTGAGGTGGGACAGGGGGCAGAGACCCAGTACTTC. This translates into CAISEVGQGAETQYF. The chain links TRBV10-3 to TRBJ2-5; 12 nucleotides line up with TRBD1. V shed 2 bases and J 4 bases; nucleotides not matched to a gene: 2. CDR3 size: 15 residues. Germline assignment: CDR1 ENHRY and CDR2 SYGVKD.

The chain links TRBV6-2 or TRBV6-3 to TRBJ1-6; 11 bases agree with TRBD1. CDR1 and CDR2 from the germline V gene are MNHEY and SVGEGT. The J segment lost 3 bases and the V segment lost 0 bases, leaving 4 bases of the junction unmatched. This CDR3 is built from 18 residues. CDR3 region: CASSYSTGTGGYNSPLHF. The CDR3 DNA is TGTGCCAGCAGTTACTCGACCGGGACAGGGGGCTATAATTCACCCCTCCACTTT.

CDR3: CAWSTGTGMNSPLHF. DNA for the CDR3: TGTGCCTGGAGTACCGGGACAGGGATGAATTCACCCCTCCACTTT. The chain employs TRBV30 and TRBJ1-6, with 9 bases that match TRBD1. Germline lookup yields CDR1 GTSNPN and CDR2 SVGIG (reference sequence). There are 15 residues in the CDR3. Losses at the gene ends were 2 bases for V and 7 bases for J; bases not matched to a gene: 6.

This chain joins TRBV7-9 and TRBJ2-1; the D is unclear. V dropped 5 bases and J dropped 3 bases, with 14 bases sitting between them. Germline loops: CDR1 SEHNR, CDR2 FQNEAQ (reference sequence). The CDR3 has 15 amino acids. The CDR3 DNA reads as TGTGCCAGCAGCCGCAGACAAGCTTTCTACAATGAGCAGTTCTTC. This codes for CASSRRQAFYNEQFF.

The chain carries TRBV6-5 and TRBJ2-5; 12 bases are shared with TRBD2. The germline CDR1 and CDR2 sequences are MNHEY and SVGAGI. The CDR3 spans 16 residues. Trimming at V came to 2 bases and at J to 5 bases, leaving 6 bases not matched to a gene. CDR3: CASSYQLAGGGETQYF. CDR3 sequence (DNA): TGTGCCAGCAGTTACCAACTAGCGGGGGGTGGGGAGACCCAGTACTTC.

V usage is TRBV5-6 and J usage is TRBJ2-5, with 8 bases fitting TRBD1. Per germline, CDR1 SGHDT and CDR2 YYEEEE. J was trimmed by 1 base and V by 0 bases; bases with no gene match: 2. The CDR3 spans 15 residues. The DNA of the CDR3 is TGTGCCAGCAGCTTGGAAGACAGGGGCCAAGAGACCCAGTACTTC. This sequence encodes CASSLEDRGQETQYF.

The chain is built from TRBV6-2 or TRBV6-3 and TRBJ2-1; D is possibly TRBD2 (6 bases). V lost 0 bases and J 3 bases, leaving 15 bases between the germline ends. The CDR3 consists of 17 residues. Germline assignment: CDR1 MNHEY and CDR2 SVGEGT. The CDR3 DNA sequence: TGTGCCAGCAGTTACTCCCCCCCCGGGGGACTCTACAATGAGCAGTTCTTC. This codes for CASSYSPPGGLYNEQFF.

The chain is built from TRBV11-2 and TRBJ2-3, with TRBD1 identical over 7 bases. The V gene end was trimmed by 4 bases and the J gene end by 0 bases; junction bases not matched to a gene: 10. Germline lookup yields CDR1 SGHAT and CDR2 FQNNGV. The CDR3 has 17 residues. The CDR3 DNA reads TGTGCCAGCAGCTCCGAAACAGGGGCCTTTAGCACAGATACGCAGTATTTT. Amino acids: CASSSETGAFSTDTQYF.

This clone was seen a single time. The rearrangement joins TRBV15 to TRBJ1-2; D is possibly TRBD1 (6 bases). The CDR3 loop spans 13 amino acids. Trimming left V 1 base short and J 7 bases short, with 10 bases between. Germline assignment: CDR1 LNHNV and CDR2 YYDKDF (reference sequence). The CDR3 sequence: CATSRVLQGGYTF. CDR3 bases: TGTGCCACCAGCAGAGTTCTACAGGGTGGCTACACCTTC. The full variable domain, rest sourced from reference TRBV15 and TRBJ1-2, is DAMVIQNPRYQVTQFGKPVTLSCSQTLNHNVMYWYQQKSSQAPKLLFHYYDKDFNNEADTPDNFQSRRPNTSFCFLDIRSPGLGDTAMYLCATSRVLQGGYTFGSGTRLTVV.

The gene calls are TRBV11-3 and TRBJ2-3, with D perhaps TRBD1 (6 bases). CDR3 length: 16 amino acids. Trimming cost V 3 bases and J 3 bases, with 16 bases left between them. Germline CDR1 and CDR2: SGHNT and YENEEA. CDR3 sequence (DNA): TGTGCCAGCAGCTTCGGTACAGGGACCCTGACAGATACGCAGTATTTT. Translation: CASSFGTGTLTDTQYF.

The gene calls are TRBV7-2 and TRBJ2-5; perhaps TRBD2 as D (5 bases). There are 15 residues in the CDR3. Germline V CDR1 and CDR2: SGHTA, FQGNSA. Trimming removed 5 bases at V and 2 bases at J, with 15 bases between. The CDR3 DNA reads TGTGCCAGCAGCGTAGTGCCCGGGATACAAGAGACCCAGTACTTC. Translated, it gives CASSVVPGIQETQYF.

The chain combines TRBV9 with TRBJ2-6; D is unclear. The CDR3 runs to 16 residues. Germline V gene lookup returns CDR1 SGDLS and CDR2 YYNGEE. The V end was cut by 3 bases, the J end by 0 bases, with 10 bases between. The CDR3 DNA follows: TGTGCCAGCAGCGCCCTCGTCAGCTCTGGGGCCAACGTCCTGACTTTC. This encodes CASSALVSSGANVLTF.

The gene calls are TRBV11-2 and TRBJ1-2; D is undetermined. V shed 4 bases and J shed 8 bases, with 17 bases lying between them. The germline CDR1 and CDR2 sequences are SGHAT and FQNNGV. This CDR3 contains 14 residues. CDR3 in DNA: TGTGCCAGCAGCTCCACTCTAGTCCCCCGGGGCTACACCTTC. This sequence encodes CASSSTLVPRGYTF.

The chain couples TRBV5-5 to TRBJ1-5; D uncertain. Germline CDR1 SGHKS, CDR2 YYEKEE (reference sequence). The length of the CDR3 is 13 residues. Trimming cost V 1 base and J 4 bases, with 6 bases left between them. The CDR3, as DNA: TGTGCCAGCAGCTTGTCCCCAAATCAGCCCCAGCATTTT. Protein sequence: CASSLSPNQPQHF.

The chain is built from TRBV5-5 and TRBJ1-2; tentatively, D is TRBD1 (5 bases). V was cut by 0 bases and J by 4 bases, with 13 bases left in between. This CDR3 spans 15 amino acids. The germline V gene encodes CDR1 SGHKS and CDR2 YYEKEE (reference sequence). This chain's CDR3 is CASSLATGPAYGYTF. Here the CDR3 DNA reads TGTGCCAGCAGCTTGGCCACAGGACCCGCCTATGGCTACACCTTC.